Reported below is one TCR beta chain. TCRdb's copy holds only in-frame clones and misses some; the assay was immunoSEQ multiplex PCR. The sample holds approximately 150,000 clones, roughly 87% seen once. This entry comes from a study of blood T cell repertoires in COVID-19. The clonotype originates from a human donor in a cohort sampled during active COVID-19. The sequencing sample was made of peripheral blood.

The CDR3 DNA is TGCAGCTTCCCCAGGGACAGGGGCAATCAGCCCCAGCATTTT. Its translation: CSFPRDRGNQPQHF. The V call is TRBV29-1, the J call TRBJ1-5; 9 bases fit TRBD1. The CDR3 loop spans 14 amino acids. Germline V gene lookup returns CDR1 SQVTM and CDR2 ANQGSEA. V was clipped by 8 bases and J by 2 bases; unmatched bases: 7.